This T cell receptor (beta chain) was documented in a study of CXCR3-negative and CXCR3-positive naive CD8 T cells. The authors made the TRB cDNA libraries by 5' RACE using UMI labels. No DNA is given; TCRdb re-called the 5' RACE reads and lists each CDR3 protein once. The sample data list about 45,000 distinct CDR3 sequences. The CDR3 loop spans 17 amino acids. The germline gives CDR1 MDHEN, CDR2 SYDVKM. Details on this clonotype: Antigen unknown.

General study results and limits: Because surface CD5 did not distinguish the naive subsets, TCR strength was inferred from TRB CDR3 properties.

This chain joins TRBV28 and TRBJ2-7; TCRdb's D call of TRBD1 is untestable without DNA. The specimen was naive CXCR3- CD8+ T cells from blood. The subset was: CD45RO-CCR7+CD27+CD95- naive CD8+ T cells lacking CXCR3 (TNR3-). The receptor comes from a human donor in good health. Some clones in this sample may be carry-over from other donors' samples. The CDR3 is CASSILRDKIGLYEQYF.